Presented here are 9 T cell receptor beta chains from one specimen sequenced in a study of cytomegalovirus exposure and HLA in healthy donors. Clones were read by immunoSEQ multiplex PCR, and TCRdb kept only the in-frame ones, dropping some. The sample shows about 75,000 clones, about 82% of them seen only once. The sequenced sample consisted of PBMCs. These receptors all stem from a man aged 30 to 39 in good health and CMV-seronegative.

The chain couples TRBV15 to TRBJ2-7; D remains unclear. Germline V gene sequence: CDR1 LNHNV, CDR2 YYDKDF (reference sequence). V dropped 3 bases and J dropped 4 bases, with 10 bases sitting between them. The CDR3 length is 13 residues. The chain's CDR3 is CATSSLRSYEQYV. Written as DNA, the CDR3 is TGTGCCACCAGCAGTTTGAGGAGTTACGAGCAGTACGTC.

This clone was seen a single time. This rearrangement joins TRBV5-4 to TRBJ2-1; 9 nucleotides line up with TRBD1. The CDR3 has 16 residues. J was trimmed by 7 bases and V by 4 bases; bases with no gene match: 12. CDR1 is SGHNT, CDR2 YYREEE, per germline (reference sequence). CDR3 sequence: CASSPGGQGRKNEQFF. The DNA of the CDR3 is TGTGCCAGCAGCCCGGGGGGACAGGGTCGTAAGAATGAGCAGTTCTTC.

CDR3 loop: CASSIDLRQGDSPLHF. The CDR3 DNA is TGTGCCAGTAGTATAGATCTTCGGCAGGGCGACTCACCCCTCCACTTT. The chain uses TRBV19 and TRBJ1-6, with D possibly being TRBD1 (5 bases). V dropped 0 bases and J dropped 10 bases, with 16 bases sitting between them. Germline V lookup: CDR1 LNHDA, CDR2 SQIVND (reference sequence). This CDR3 comprises 16 residues.

The table lists this clone with a few counts. The chain is built from TRBV4-1 and TRBJ1-1; unclear D gene. The CDR3 runs 13 residues. CDR1 is MGHRA and CDR2 is YSYEKL in the germline V gene. V was shortened by 8 bases and J by 2 bases, with 12 bases between the two germline ends. In DNA, the CDR3 is TGCGCCAGCGGAAGGCGGCTTAACACTGAAGCTTTCTTT. This encodes CASGRRLNTEAFF.

This clone is deemed medium-sized. The chain is built from TRBV19 and TRBJ1-4, with D possibly matching TRBD1 (5 bases). Trimming took 10 bases from V and 10 from J, leaving 19 bases between them. This CDR3 has 13 amino acids. Germline CDR1 LNHDA, CDR2 SQIVND (reference sequence). The CDR3 is CATHVGEAGKLFF. In DNA form, the CDR3 reads TGTGCCACCCATGTGGGGGAGGCAGGAAAACTGTTTTTT.

This clone has just one count. The chain couples TRBV5-1 to TRBJ1-2; a weak D match, TRBD1 (5 bases). This CDR3 contains 14 residues. The germline V gene has CDR1 SGHRS and CDR2 YFSETQ. The V and J ends lost 3 bases and 7 bases respectively, with 16 bases between them. The CDR3 region is CASSSLRGYGGYTF. The CDR3 bases are TGCGCCAGCAGCTCCCTCCGGGGGTATGGTGGCTACACCTTC. The full variable domain, in which reference TRBV5-1 and TRBJ1-2 provide the parts outside the CDR3, is KAGVTQTPRYLIKTRGQQVTLSCSPISGHRSVSWYQQTPGQGLQFLFEYFSETQRNKGNFPGRFSGRQFSNSRSEMNVSTLELGDSALYLCASSSLRGYGGYTFGSGTRLTVV.

The chain recombines TRBV18 with TRBJ1-2, with D maybe TRBD1 (6 bases). V lost 3 bases and J 2 bases, leaving 7 bases between the germline ends. This CDR3 is 13 amino acids long. The germline V gene encodes CDR1 KGHSH and CDR2 LQKENI. DNA of the CDR3: TGTGCCAGCTCACCTACAGGGAACTATGGCTACACCTTC. It yields the protein CASSPTGNYGYTF.

J is TRBJ2-3 and V is TRBV27, with 12 bases fitting TRBD2. The CDR3 is 19 amino acids. V shed 2 bases, J shed 0 bases, and the junction held 9 bases outside the gene matches. Germline CDR1 MNHEY, CDR2 SMNVEV (reference sequence). The CDR3 DNA sequence: TGTGCCAGCAGTTTACCTAGCGGGGGGGCGGTTGCGAGCACAGATACGCAGTATTTT. Its translation is CASSLPSGGAVASTDTQYF.

The chain links TRBV5-6 to TRBJ1-4; D remains unclear. Trimming pared 0 bases from V and 2 bases from J, leaving 8 bases between. The CDR3 covers 15 residues. Germline V gene lookup returns CDR1 SGHDT and CDR2 YYEEEE. The CDR3 bases are TGTGCCAGCAGCTTGGACCGCGGGACTAATGAAAAACTGTTTTTT. It translates to CASSLDRGTNEKLFF. The entire variable domain, with the rest obtained from reference TRBV5-6 and TRBJ1-4, is as follows: DAGVTQSPTHLIKTRGQQVTLRCSPKSGHDTVSWYQQALGQGPQFIFQYYEEEERQRGNFPDRFSGHQFPNYSSELNVNALLLGDSALYLCASSLDRGTNEKLFFGSGTQLSVL.